This T cell receptor (beta chain) was observed in a study of blood T cells in healthy people across ages. Study observations and caveats: A roughly linear fall in TCR beta diversity per million T cells was seen with increasing age.

V was pared by 6 bases and J by 0 bases, with 10 bases between. The CDR3 consists of 14 residues. Germline-derived CDR1 and CDR2 are SGHRS and YFSETQ. With a J-beta primer mix and a sample-barcoded 5' primer, a second PCR ran about 6 to 11 cycles. With 12 random nucleotides, a template-switch adaptor tagged each individual cDNA molecule. A single record per CDR3 protein comes from TCRdb applying MiXCR to the 5' RACE reads. The repertoire holds about 1.6 million distinct CDR3 sequences, with around 35% as singletons. Points on this clonotype: Its specificity is not known.

The receptor was derived from a woman in her twenties or thirties in good health. Sequenced: blood. This chain joins TRBV5-1 and TRBJ2-1, with D perhaps assigned TRBD1 or TRBD2 (5 bases each). CDR3 sequence reads: CASTRDVSYNEQFF. The CDR3 DNA is TGCGCCAGCACCCGGGACGTCTCCTACAATGAGCAGTTCTTC.